The rows below give T cell receptor beta chains drawn from one sample of a study of blood T cells in healthy people across ages. TCRdb fed the 5' RACE reads into MiXCR, producing one record per CDR3 protein. The sample consists of some 700,000 distinct CDR3 sequences, more than 40% of them appearing once. The material sequenced was blood. These receptors all come from a woman aged 60-75 years in good health. The CDR3 runs from the conserved cysteine through the conserved F or W. A D gene is named only where the DNA matches it firmly. Rows may omit the clone size; those that give it use once, few, many or a size class.

j_call v_call clone_size d_call cdr3_nt cdr3_aa
TRBJ1-2 TRBV10-3 many TRBD1 TGTGCCATCAGTGAGGGGACAGGGGACTATGGCTACACCTTC CAISEGTGDYGYTF
TRBJ2-1 TRBV12-3/TRBV12-4 - TRBD2 TGTGCCAGCAGTCCCCATCCTAGCGGGAGTTACAATGAGCAGTATTTC CASSPHPSGSYNEQYF
TRBJ2-1 TRBV5-1 - TRBD2 TGCGCCAGCAGCTTGGTACCGTTAACGTTCGCAGGAGGGACTAGCGGGAGGGCCCCTCCTGAGCAGTTCTTC CASSLVPLTFAGGTSGRAPPEQFF
TRBJ1-2 TRBV25-1 - TRBD1 TGTGCCAGCAGGACAGGGGGCAATGGCTACACCTTC CASRTGGNGYTF
TRBJ2-7 TRBV12-3/TRBV12-4 - TRBD1 TGTGCCAGCAGTCATAGACAGGGGGGTTCCTACGAGCAGTACTTC CASSHRQGGSYEQYF
TRBJ2-7 TRBV20-1 - - TGCAGTGCTAGCTGGGAACAGATCTCCTACGAGCAGTACTTC CSASWEQISYEQYF
TRBJ2-1 TRBV2 - TRBD2 TGTGCCATCGCGACTAGCGGGACTTACAATGAGCAGTTCTTC CAIATSGTYNEQFF
TRBJ2-1 TRBV19 - - TGTGCCAGTAGGGAGGACACGAGCTCCTACAATGAGCAGTTCTTC CASREDTSSYNEQFF
TRBJ2-2 TRBV2 - - TGTGCCAGCACCCTGACAGCTATGAACACCGGGGAGCTGTTTTTT CASTLTAMNTGELFF
TRBJ1-5 TRBV3-1 - - TGTGCCAGCAGCCAAGAGAACGGCCGGCCTGGTTCGACCCAGCATTTT CASSQENGRPGSTQHF
TRBJ2-6 TRBV5-1 many TRBD1 TGCGCCAGCAGTAATTCCAGGGGGCGTCTATCTGGGGCCAACGTCCTGACTTTC CASSNSRGRLSGANVLTF
TRBJ1-2 TRBV30 - TRBD1 TGTGCCTGGAAACGACAGGGAAACTATGGCTACACCTTC CAWKRQGNYGYTF
TRBJ2-7 TRBV29-1 - TRBD1 TGCAGCTTTTCGACAGGGACCCTTTCCTACAATGAGCAGTACTTC CSFSTGTLSYNEQYF
TRBJ2-7 TRBV7-3 once - TGTGCCAGCAGCCCACCGGGTAGGCACAATGAGCAGTACTTC CASSPPGRHNEQYF
TRBJ2-7 TRBV7-2 - TRBD2 TGTGCCAGCAGCTCCCGGGGGGACCTCTACGAGCAGTACTTC CASSSRGDLYEQYF
TRBJ2-7 TRBV20-1 - TRBD2 TGCAGTGCTAGAGCTTTCCCGGGAGGTTCCTACGAGCAGTACTTC CSARAFPGGSYEQYF
TRBJ2-2 TRBV6-6 once TRBD1 TGTGCCAGCAGGGACAGGGGACCCGCGAACACCGGGGAGCTGTTTTTT CASRDRGPANTGELFF
TRBJ1-5 TRBV6-2/TRBV6-3 - TRBD1 TGTGCCAGTACCACGGGGGACAGGCCCCACATTCGGCATTTT CASTTGDRPHIRHF
TRBJ2-7 TRBV9 - TRBD2 TGTGCCAGCAGCTCGGGCGGGGGGGCCTCCTACGAGCAGTACTTC CASSSGGGASYEQYF
TRBJ2-7 TRBV7-2 many - TGTGCCAGCAGCACGGGGACACCCTACGAGCAGTACTTC CASSTGTPYEQYF
TRBJ2-2 TRBV27 - - TGTGCCAGCCGATCCGGGACGGGGAACACCGGGGAGCTGTTTTTT CASRSGTGNTGELFF
TRBJ2-5 TRBV24-1 - - TGTGCCACCAGTGATTTTTACAATGAGCAGTACTTC CATSDFYNEQYF
TRBJ2-1 TRBV20-1 - TRBD2 TGCAGTGCGCAGGGACTAGCGGGGGCGGGAGAGCAGTTCTTC CSAQGLAGAGEQFF
TRBJ2-1 TRBV20-1 many TRBD2 TGCAGTGCTAGGTCCTTGTCGACTAGCGGGAGCGATGAGCAGTTCTTC CSARSLSTSGSDEQFF
TRBJ2-3 TRBV7-2 - - TGTGCCAGCAGCCCTCTTTTCGATACGCAGTATTTT CASSPLFDTQYF
TRBJ2-3 TRBV5-1 - TRBD2 TGCGCCAGCAGCATGGGACTAGCGGGAGTAGGGGTTATGGGCACAGATACGCAGTATTTT CASSMGLAGVGVMGTDTQYF
TRBJ2-1 TRBV6-2/TRBV6-3 few - TGTGCCAGCAGTTACTCTTCGCAGGAGCAGTTCTTC CASSYSSQEQFF
TRBJ2-1 TRBV7-2 - TRBD2 TGTGCCAGCAGCCCTCGGACTAGCGCTTACAATGAGCAGTTCTTC CASSPRTSAYNEQFF
TRBJ2-7 TRBV27 - TRBD1 TGTGCCAGCAGCTGGGGACAGGGTCCCTCCTACGAGCAGTACTTC CASSWGQGPSYEQYF
TRBJ1-2 TRBV24-1 - TRBD1 TGTGCCACCAGTGAACGAACCCGCCGGGACAGGGATGTGAGCTACACCTTC CATSERTRRDRDVSYTF
TRBJ2-1 TRBV20-1 many - TGCAGTGTTCCTCGTTCCTCCCGCGGCAATGAGCAGTTCTTC CSVPRSSRGNEQFF
TRBJ2-7 TRBV9 few - TGTGCCAGTGGTTCGGGCAGGGACGAGCAGTACTTC CASGSGRDEQYF
TRBJ2-2 TRBV24-1 - TRBD1 TGTGCCACCAGTGATTTGGACAGGGGAGACACCGGGGAGCTGTTTTTT CATSDLDRGDTGELFF
TRBJ2-3 TRBV20-1 - - TGCAGTGCTTCAGGCACAGATACGCAGTATTTT CSASGTDTQYF
TRBJ2-1 TRBV7-8 many TRBD2 TGTGCCAGCAGCCCCTCCTCAGCGGGGGGGAGCTCCTACAATGAGCAGTTCTTC CASSPSSAGGSSYNEQFF
TRBJ2-5 TRBV12-3/TRBV12-4 few - TGTGCCAGCAGGGTCATGGAGACCCAGTACTTC CASRVMETQYF
TRBJ1-6 TRBV15 - - TGTGCCACCAGCGGTAGATCAGATAATTCACCCCTCCACTTT CATSGRSDNSPLHF
TRBJ2-5 TRBV12-3/TRBV12-4 - TRBD2 TGTGCCAGCAGTGGATCCGGGACTAGGTACCAAGAGACCCAGTACTTC CASSGSGTRYQETQYF